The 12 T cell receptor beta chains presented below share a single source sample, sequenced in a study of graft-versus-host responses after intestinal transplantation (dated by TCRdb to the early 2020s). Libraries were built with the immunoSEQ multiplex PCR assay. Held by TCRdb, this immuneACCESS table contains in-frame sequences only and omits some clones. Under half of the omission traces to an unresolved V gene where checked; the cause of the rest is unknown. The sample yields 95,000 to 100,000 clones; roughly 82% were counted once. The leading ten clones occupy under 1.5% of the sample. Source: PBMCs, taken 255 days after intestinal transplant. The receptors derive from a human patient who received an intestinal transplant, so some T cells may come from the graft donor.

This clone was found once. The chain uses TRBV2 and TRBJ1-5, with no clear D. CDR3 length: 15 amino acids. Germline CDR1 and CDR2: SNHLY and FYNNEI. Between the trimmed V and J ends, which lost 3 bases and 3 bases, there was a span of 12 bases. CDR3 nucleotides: TGTGCCAGCAGTGATCTGGGTCGGGACAATCAGCCCCAGCATTTT. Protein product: CASSDLGRDNQPQHF. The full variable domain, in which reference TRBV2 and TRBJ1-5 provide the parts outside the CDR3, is EPEVTQTPSHQVTQMGQEVILRCVPISNHLYFYWYRQILGQKVEFLVSFYNNEISEKSEIFDDQFSVERPDGSNFTLKIRSTKLEDSAMYFCASSDLGRDNQPQHFGDGTRLSIL.

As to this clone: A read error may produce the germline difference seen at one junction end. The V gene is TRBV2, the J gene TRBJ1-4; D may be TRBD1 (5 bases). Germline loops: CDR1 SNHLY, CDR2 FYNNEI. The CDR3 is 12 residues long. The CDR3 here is CASSENETGGQF. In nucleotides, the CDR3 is TGTGCCAGCAGTGAAAACGAGACCGGCGGACAATTT.

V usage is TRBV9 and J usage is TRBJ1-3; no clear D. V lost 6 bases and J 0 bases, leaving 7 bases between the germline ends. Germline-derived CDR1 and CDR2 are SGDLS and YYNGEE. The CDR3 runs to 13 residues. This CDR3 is CASKEVSGNTIYF. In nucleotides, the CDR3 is TGTGCCAGCAAGGAGGTCTCTGGAAACACCATATATTTT.

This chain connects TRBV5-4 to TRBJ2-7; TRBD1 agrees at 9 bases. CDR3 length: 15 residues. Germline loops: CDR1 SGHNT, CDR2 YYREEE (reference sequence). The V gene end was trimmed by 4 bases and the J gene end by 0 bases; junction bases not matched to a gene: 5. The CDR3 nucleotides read TGTGCCAGCAGCCCTGGGACAGGGAGCTCCTACGAGCAGTACGTC. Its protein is CASSPGTGSSYEQYV.

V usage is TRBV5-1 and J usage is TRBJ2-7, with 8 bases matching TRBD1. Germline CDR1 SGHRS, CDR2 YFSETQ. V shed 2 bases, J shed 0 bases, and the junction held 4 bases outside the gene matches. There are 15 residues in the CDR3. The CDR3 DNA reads TGCGCCAGCAGCTTACCCGGGACAGGCTCCTACGAGCAGTACTTC. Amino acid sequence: CASSLPGTGSYEQYF.

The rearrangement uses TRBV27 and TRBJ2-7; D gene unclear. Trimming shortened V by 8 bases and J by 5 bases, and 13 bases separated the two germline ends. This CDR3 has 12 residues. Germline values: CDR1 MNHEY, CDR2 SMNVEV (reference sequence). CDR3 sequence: CASGDGPDEQYF. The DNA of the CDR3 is TGTGCCAGCGGAGACGGACCCGACGAGCAGTACTTC.

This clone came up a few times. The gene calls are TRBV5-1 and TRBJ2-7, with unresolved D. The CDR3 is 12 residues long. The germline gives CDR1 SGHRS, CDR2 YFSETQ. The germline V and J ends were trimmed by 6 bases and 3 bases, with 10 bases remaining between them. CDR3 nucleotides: TGCGCCAGCAATCCCCGAGACTACGAGCAGTACTTC. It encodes CASNPRDYEQYF. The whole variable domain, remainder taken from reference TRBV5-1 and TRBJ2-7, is KAGVTQTPRYLIKTRGQQVTLSCSPISGHRSVSWYQQTPGQGLQFLFEYFSETQRNKGNFPGRFSGRQFSNSRSEMNVSTLELGDSALYLCASNPRDYEQYFGPGTRLTVT.

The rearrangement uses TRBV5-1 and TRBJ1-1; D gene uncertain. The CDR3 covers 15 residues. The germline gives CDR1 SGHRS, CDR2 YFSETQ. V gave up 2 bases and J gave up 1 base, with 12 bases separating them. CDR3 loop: CASSFYLRENTEAFF. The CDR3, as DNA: TGCGCCAGCAGCTTTTATCTAAGGGAGAACACTGAAGCTTTCTTT.

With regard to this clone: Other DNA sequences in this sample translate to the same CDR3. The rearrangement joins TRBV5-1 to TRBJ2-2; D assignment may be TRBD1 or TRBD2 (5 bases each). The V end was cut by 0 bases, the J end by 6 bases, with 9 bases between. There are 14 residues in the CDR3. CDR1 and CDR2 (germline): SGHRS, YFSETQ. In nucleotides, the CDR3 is TGCGCCAGCAGCTTGGGACCGGGGCCCGGGGAGCTGTTTTTT. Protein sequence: CASSLGPGPGELFF.

CDR3 nucleotide sequence: TGTGCCAGCAGTCGTCTAGGGGACACCGGGGAGCTGTTTTTT. This codes for CASSRLGDTGELFF. This chain joins TRBV28 and TRBJ2-2; weak D call: TRBD1 (5 bases). The CDR3 is 14 residues long. Germline CDR1 MDHEN, CDR2 SYDVKM. V was pared by 5 bases and J by 3 bases, with 10 bases between.

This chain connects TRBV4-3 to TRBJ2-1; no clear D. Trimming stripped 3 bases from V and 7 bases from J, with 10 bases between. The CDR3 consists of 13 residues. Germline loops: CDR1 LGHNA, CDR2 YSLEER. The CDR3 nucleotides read TGCGCCAGCAGCCAGGAGATCACGAATGAGCAGTTCTTC. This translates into CASSQEITNEQFF.

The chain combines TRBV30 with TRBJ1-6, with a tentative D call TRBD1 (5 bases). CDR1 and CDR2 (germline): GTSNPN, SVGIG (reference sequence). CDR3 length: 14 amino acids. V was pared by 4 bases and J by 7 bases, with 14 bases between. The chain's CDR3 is CAWTKVGHNSPLHF. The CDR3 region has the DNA TGTGCCTGGACAAAAGTGGGGCACAATTCACCCCTCCACTTT.